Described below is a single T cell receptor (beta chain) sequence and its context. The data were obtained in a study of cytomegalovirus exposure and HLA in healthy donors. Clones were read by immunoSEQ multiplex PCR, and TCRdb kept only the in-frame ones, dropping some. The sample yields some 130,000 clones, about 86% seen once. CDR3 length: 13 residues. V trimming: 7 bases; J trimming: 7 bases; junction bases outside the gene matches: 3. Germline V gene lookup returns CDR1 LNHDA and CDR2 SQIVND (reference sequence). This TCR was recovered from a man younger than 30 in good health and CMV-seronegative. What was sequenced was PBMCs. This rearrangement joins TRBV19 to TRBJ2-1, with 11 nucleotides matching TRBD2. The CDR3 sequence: CASTVAGGNEQFF. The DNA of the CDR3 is TGTGCCAGTACGGTAGCGGGAGGGAATGAGCAGTTCTTC.